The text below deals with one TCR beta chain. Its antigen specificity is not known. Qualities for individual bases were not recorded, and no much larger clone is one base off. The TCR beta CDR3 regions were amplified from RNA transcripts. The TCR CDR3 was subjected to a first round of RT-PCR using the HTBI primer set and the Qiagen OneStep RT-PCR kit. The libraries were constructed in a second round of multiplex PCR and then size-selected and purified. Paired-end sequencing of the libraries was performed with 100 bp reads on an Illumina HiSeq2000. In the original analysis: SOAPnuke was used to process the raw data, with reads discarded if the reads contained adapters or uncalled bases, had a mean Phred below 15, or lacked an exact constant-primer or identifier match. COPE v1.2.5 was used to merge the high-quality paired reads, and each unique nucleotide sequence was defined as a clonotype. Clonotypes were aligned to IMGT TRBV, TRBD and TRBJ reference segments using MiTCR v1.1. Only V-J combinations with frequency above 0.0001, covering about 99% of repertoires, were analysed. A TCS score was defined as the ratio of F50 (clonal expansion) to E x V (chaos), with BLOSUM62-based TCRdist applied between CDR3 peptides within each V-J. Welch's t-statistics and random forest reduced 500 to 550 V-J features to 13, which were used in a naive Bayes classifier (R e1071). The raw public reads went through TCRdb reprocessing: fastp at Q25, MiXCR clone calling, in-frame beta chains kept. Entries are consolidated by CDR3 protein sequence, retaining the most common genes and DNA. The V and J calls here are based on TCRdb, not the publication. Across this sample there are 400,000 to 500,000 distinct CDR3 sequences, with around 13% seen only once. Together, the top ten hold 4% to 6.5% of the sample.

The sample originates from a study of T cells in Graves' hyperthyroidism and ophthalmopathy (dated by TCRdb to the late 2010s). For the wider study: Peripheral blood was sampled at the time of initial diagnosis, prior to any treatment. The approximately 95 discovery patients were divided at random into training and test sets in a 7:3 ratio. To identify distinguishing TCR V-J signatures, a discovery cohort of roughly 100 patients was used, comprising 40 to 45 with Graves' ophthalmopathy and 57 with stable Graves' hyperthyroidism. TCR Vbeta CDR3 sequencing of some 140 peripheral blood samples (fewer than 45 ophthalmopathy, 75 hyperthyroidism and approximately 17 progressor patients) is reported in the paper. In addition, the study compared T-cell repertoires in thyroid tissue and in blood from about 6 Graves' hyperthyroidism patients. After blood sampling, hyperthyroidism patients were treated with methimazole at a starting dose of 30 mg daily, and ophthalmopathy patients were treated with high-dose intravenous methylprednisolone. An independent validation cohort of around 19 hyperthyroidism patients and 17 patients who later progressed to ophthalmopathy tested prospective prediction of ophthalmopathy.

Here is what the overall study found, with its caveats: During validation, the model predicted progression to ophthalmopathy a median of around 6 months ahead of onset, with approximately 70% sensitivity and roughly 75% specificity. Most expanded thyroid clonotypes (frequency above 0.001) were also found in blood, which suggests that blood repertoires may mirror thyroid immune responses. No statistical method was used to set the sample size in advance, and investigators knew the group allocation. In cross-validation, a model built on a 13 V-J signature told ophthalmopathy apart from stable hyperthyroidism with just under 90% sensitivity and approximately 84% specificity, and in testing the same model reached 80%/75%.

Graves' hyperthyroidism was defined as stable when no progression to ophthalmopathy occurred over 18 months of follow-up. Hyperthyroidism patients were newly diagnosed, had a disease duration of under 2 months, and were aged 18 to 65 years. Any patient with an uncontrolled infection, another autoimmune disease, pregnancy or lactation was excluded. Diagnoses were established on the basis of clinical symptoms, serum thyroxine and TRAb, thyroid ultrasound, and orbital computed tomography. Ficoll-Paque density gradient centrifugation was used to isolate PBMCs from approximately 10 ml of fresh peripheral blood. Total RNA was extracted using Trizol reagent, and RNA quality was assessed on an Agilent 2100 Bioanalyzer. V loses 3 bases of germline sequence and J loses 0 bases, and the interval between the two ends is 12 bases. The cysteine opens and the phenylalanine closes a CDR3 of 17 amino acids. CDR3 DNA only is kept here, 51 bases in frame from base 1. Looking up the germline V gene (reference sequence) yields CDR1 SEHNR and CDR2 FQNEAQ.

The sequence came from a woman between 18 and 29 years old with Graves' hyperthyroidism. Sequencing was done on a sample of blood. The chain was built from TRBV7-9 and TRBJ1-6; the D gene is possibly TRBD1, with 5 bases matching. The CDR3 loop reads CASSFPPGSSYNSPLHF. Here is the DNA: TGTGCCAGCAGCTTCCCCCCAGGGAGCTCCTATAATTCACCCCTCCACTTT.